One and the same sample provided the 18 T cell receptor beta chains below, sequenced in a study of T-cell memory formation after mild COVID-19. TCRdb re-analysed the 5' RACE reads in MiXCR, keeping a single row per CDR3 protein. The table lists hundreds of thousands of distinct CDR3 sequences, about a fifth of them singletons, with about 8.7% in the top ten. Specimen: PBMCs or a T cell subset sorted from them (not recorded which). The receptors come from an adult woman who had mild COVID-19 (a few samples of this study predate the infection). Cell type and time point are not known.

This clonotype was found a few times. V usage is TRBV20-1 and J usage is TRBJ2-7; D gene unclear. Germline values: CDR1 DFQATT, CDR2 SNEGSKA (reference sequence). This CDR3 region has 12 residues. The CDR3 bases are TGCATCCGCCGCGACGACTCCTACGAGCAGTACTTC. Translating gives CIRRDDSYEQYF.

The chain links TRBV3-1 to TRBJ1-1; no definite D call. Germline V gives CDR1 LGHDT, CDR2 YNNKEL (reference sequence). The CDR3 has 13 residues. V dropped 7 bases and J dropped 1 base, with 10 bases sitting between them. DNA for the CDR3: TGTGCCAGCATAGGGCAGCCGAACACTGAAGCTTTCTTT. It is translated as CASIGQPNTEAFF.

A few counts support this clonotype. The rearrangement joins TRBV20-1 to TRBJ1-4; no definite D call. Looked up from germline, CDR1 is DFQATT and CDR2 is SNEGSKA (reference sequence). V was trimmed by 1 base and J by 8 bases, leaving 5 bases between them. The length of the CDR3 is 11 residues. In DNA form, the CDR3 reads TGCAGTGCTAGAGTAAGAGAAAAACTGTTTTTT. Translation gives CSARVREKLFF.

The chain has TRBV28 and TRBJ2-7, with D maybe TRBD1 (6 bases). The CDR3 sequence is 14 residues long. CDR1 is MDHEN, CDR2 SYDVKM, per germline. The V end was cut by 7 bases, the J end by 2 bases, with 15 bases between. The DNA of the CDR3 is TGTGCCAGCACCGTCAACCCAGGGGCCTACGAGCAGTACTTC. This translates into CASTVNPGAYEQYF.

The rearrangement links TRBV9 to TRBJ2-1; D perhaps matches TRBD2 (6 bases). The CDR3 is 16 amino acids. The germline V gene encodes CDR1 SGDLS and CDR2 YYNGEE. Trimming pared 1 base from V and 2 bases from J, leaving 13 bases between. The chain's CDR3 is CASSVRTEGPYNEQFF. Here the CDR3 DNA reads TGTGCCAGCAGCGTACGGACGGAGGGGCCCTACAATGAGCAGTTCTTC.

The CDR3 DNA sequence: TGCAGCGTTGGGGGACCGCCAGTTTCCTACAATGAGCAGTTCTTC. It yields the protein CSVGGPPVSYNEQFF. The chain recombines TRBV29-1 with TRBJ2-1; D may match TRBD1 or TRBD2 (5 bases each). The CDR3 runs to 15 residues. Deletions cut 4 bases from V and 1 base from J, with 14 bases between. Germline V gene lookup returns CDR1 SQVTM and CDR2 ANQGSEA.

V and J are TRBV7-2 and TRBJ2-5; TRBD2 matches at 7 bases. There are 14 residues in the CDR3. Per germline, CDR1 SGHTA and CDR2 FQGNSA. The trim removed 0 bases at V and 5 bases at J, leaving 3 bases unmatched. The CDR3 nucleotides read TGTGCCAGCAGCTTAGCCCTTAGCGGGGAGACCCAGTACTTC. It encodes CASSLALSGETQYF. The whole variable domain, remainder taken from reference TRBV7-2 and TRBJ2-5, is GAGVSQSPSNKVTEKGKDVELRCDPISGHTALYWYRQSLGQGLEFLIYFQGNSAPDKSGLPSDRFSAERTGGSVSTLTIQRTQQEDSAVYLCASSLALSGETQYFGPGTRLLVL.

The chain uses TRBV27 and TRBJ1-4; no definite D call. CDR1 and CDR2 from the germline V gene are MNHEY and SMNVEV (reference sequence). The CDR3 contains 13 residues. V lost 4 bases and J lost 5, with 8 bases in between. In DNA, the CDR3 is TGTGCCAGCAGTTGGCAGCAAAATGAAAAACTGTTTTTT. As protein: CASSWQQNEKLFF.

This clonotype was picked up a small number of times. This chain connects TRBV3-1 to TRBJ2-3; 10 nucleotides line up with TRBD2. There are 14 residues in the CDR3. Germline CDR1 is LGHDT and CDR2 is YNNKEL (reference sequence). The J segment lost 4 bases and the V segment lost 7 bases, leaving 5 bases of the junction unmatched. The CDR3 sequence is CASNPGLASDTQYF. The CDR3 bases are TGTGCCAGCAACCCGGGACTAGCGTCAGATACGCAGTATTTT.

This clonotype has a handful of counts. V usage is TRBV20-1 and J usage is TRBJ1-2; tentatively, D is TRBD1 (5 bases). Trimming left V 4 bases short and J 4 bases short, with 19 bases between. In germline, CDR1 is DFQATT, CDR2 SNEGSKA (reference sequence). The CDR3 consists of 15 residues. The CDR3 reads CSATGGNSQSYGYTF. In DNA form, the CDR3 reads TGCAGTGCTACGGGGGGAAACTCGCAATCCTATGGCTACACCTTC.

This clonotype has just a few counts. The gene calls are TRBV18 and TRBJ2-7, with 7 bases fitting TRBD1. Germline assignment: CDR1 KGHSH and CDR2 LQKENI. V lost 6 bases, J lost 2 bases, and 10 bases stayed unmatched. This CDR3 has 15 residues. The CDR3 DNA reads TGTGCCAGCTCCTTACTCCGGGACAGACCCTACGAGCAGTACTTC. Its translation is CASSLLRDRPYEQYF.

This clonotype was seen a handful of times. The V call is TRBV19, the J call TRBJ1-3, with D uncertain. This CDR3 is built from 15 residues. V lost 3 bases and J lost 0, with 9 bases in between. Germline loops: CDR1 LNHDA, CDR2 SQIVND (reference sequence). CDR3 loop: CASSILVTSGNTIYF. DNA of the CDR3: TGTGCCAGTAGTATCCTGGTGACCTCTGGAAACACCATATATTTT.

The rearrangement joins TRBV7-2 to TRBJ2-3, with D unresolved. In germline, CDR1 is SGHTA, CDR2 FQGNSA. CDR3 size: 17 residues. V lost 1 base and J 0 bases, leaving 14 bases between the germline ends. This CDR3 is CASSLVRLRSSTDTQYF. The CDR3 DNA reads TGTGCCAGCAGCTTAGTTCGTTTGCGGTCTAGCACAGATACGCAGTATTTT.

This clonotype was recorded many times. This rearrangement joins TRBV24-1 to TRBJ2-5; D remains unclear. Trimming removed 7 bases at V and 5 bases at J, with 10 bases between. The CDR3 is made up of 12 amino acids. The germline V gene encodes CDR1 KGHDR and CDR2 SFDVKD. The CDR3 nucleotides are TGTGCCACCAGCGATAACCTTGAGACCCAGTACTTC. Translating it yields CATSDNLETQYF.

The V and J genes are TRBV7-8 and TRBJ2-3; unclear D gene. V gave up 4 bases and J gave up 0 bases, with 14 bases separating them. This CDR3 has 16 residues. The germline V gene encodes CDR1 SGHVS and CDR2 FQNEAQ. CDR3 in amino acids: CASSSLDIQSTDTQYF. The CDR3 nucleotides read TGTGCCAGCAGCTCCCTTGACATTCAGAGCACAGATACGCAGTATTTT.

V is TRBV24-1 and J is TRBJ2-5; a weak D match, TRBD2 (5 bases). The CDR3 has 12 amino acids. Per germline, CDR1 KGHDR and CDR2 SFDVKD. Trimming removed 7 bases from V and 13 bases from J, with 18 bases in between. This CDR3 is CATSGDRVTLYF. In DNA form, the CDR3 reads TGTGCCACCAGCGGGGATCGGGTTACGCTGTACTTC.

V usage is TRBV5-1 and J usage is TRBJ2-1; 10 nucleotides line up with TRBD2. V shed 3 bases, J shed 7 bases, and the junction held 16 bases outside the gene matches. Germline assignment: CDR1 SGHRS and CDR2 YFSETQ. This CDR3 is 18 amino acids long. CDR3 DNA sequence: TGCGCCAGCAGCTACCGATGGGAACTAGCGGGGAGAAAGAATGAGCAGTTCTTC. Amino acids: CASSYRWELAGRKNEQFF. Using reference TRBV5-1 and TRBJ2-1 for the parts outside the CDR3, the full variable domain is KAGVTQTPRYLIKTRGQQVTLSCSPISGHRSVSWYQQTPGQGLQFLFEYFSETQRNKGNFPGRFSGRQFSNSRSEMNVSTLELGDSALYLCASSYRWELAGRKNEQFFGPGTRLTVL.

CDR3 sequence (DNA): TGCAGCGTTTCAAGGGGGCGCGGGTTCGATGAGCAGTTCTTC. Amino acid sequence: CSVSRGRGFDEQFF. The chain uses TRBV29-1 and TRBJ2-1; 7 nucleotides agree with TRBD1. The CDR3 extends over 14 amino acids. CDR1 is SQVTM, CDR2 ANQGSEA, per germline. V lost 5 bases, J lost 8 bases, and 12 bases stayed unmatched.